This T cell receptor (beta chain) was obtained from a study of T-cell memory formation after mild COVID-19. Study as a whole: Among the donors, TCR clusters were largely specific to each donor. Study-level findings and limits: The authors did not confirm SARS-CoV-2 specificity of second-wave clones peaking day 37. Later expanders leaned CD4+, whereas clones that contracted between day 15 and 85 were balanced CD4/CD8.

Only a few counts were recorded for this clonotype. The antigen remains unidentified. CDR3 length equals 13 residues. CDR1 is SEHNR, CDR2 FQNEAQ, per germline (reference sequence). With 1 base removed from V and 6 bases from J, the gap between germline ends came to 9 bases. TCR alpha and TCR beta cDNA libraries with sample barcodes and UMIs came from 5'RACE using constant-segment primers. TCRdb processed the 5' RACE reads anew with MiXCR; each CDR3 protein has one entry. The table has 250,000 or so distinct CDR3 sequences, approximately 18% seen once. The sample taken for sequencing was PBMCs or a T cell subset sorted from them (not recorded which). J is TRBJ1-1 and V is TRBV7-9; no clear D. This clonotype originated in a man between 18 and 35 years old who had mild COVID-19 (a few samples of this study predate the infection). Cell type and time point are not known. The CDR3 coding sequence is TGTGCCAGCAGCTTAGAACGATCGGCTGAAGCTTTCTTT. Translating gives CASSLERSAEAFF.